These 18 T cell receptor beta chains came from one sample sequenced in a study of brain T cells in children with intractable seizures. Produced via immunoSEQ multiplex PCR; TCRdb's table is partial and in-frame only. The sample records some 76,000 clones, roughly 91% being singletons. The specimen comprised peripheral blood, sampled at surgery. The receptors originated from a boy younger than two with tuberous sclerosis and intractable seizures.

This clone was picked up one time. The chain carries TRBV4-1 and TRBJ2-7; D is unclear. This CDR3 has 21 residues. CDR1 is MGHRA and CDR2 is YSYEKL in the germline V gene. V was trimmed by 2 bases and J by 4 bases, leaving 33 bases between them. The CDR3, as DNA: TGCGCCAGCAGCCAATTTCACCTAATTCGGGTGGTTGGGCAGAATCCATACGAGCAGTACTTC. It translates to CASSQFHLIRVVGQNPYEQYF.

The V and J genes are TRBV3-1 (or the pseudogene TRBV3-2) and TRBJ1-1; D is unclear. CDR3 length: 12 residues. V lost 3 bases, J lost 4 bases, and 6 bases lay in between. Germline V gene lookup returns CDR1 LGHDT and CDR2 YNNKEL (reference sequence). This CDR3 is CASSHYSTEAFF. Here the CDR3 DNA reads TGTGCCAGCAGCCACTACAGCACTGAAGCTTTCTTT.

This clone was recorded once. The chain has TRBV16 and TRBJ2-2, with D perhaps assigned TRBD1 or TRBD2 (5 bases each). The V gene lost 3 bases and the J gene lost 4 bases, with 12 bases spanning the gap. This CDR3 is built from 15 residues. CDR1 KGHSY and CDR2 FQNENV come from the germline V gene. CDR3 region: CASSHQSGLTGELFF. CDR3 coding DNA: TGTGCCAGCAGCCATCAATCGGGGCTCACCGGGGAGCTGTTTTTT.

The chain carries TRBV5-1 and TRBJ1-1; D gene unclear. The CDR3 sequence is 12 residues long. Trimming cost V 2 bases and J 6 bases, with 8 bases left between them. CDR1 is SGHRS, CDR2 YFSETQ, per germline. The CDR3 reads CASSLDGAEAFF. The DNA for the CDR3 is TGCGCCAGCAGCTTAGACGGGGCTGAAGCTTTCTTT.

CDR3: CASSFRDPRNTEAFF. CDR3 nucleotide sequence: TGTGCCAGCAGCTTCCGGGACCCTAGGAACACTGAAGCTTTCTTT. The rearrangement links TRBV7-9 to TRBJ1-1; tentative D call: TRBD1 (5 bases). Trimming stripped 3 bases from V and 1 base from J, with 12 bases between. The length of the CDR3 is 15 residues. Germline V gives CDR1 SEHNR, CDR2 FQNEAQ (reference sequence).

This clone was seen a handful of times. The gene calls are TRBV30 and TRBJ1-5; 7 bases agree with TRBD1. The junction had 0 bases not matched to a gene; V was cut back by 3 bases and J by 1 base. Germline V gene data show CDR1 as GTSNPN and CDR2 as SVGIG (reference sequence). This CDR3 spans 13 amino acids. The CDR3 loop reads CAWSRGSNQPQHF. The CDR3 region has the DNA TGTGCCTGGAGCAGGGGGAGCAATCAGCCCCAGCATTTT.

CDR3 in DNA: TGTGCCAGCAGCTTAGATGGGCAGAGAGCGTTTAACACCGGGGAGCTGTTTTTT. It is translated as CASSLDGQRAFNTGELFF. The V call is TRBV5-6, the J call TRBJ2-2, with D hard to call. The CDR3 totals 18 residues. The germline V gene has CDR1 SGHDT and CDR2 YYEEEE. Trimming took off 2 bases at V and 2 bases at J, with 19 bases between the two ends.

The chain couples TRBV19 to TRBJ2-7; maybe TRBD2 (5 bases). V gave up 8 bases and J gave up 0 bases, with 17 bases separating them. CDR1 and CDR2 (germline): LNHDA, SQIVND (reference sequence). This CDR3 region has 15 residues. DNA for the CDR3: TGTGCCAGTCGACCGGGATGGCGGAGCTCCTACGAGCAGTACTTC. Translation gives CASRPGWRSSYEQYF.

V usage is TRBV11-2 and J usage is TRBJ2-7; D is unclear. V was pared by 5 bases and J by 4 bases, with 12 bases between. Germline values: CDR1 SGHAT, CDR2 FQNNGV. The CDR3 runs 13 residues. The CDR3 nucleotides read TGTGCCAGCAGCCCAACCGACGGTTACGAGCAGTACTTC. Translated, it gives CASSPTDGYEQYF.

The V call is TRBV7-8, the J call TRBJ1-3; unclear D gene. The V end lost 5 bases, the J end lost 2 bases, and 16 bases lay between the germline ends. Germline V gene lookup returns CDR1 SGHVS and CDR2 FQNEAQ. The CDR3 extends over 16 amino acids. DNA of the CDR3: TGTGCCAGCAGCCCTTATTCGAATGGCCCTGGAAACACCATATATTTT. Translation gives CASSPYSNGPGNTIYF.

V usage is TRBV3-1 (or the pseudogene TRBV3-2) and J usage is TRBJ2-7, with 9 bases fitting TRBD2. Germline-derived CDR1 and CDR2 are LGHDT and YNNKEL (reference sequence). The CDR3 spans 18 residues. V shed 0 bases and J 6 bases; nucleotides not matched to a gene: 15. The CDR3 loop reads CASSQDLASGITGGEQYF. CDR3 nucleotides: TGTGCCAGCAGCCAAGATTTGGCTAGCGGGATCACCGGGGGCGAGCAGTACTTC.

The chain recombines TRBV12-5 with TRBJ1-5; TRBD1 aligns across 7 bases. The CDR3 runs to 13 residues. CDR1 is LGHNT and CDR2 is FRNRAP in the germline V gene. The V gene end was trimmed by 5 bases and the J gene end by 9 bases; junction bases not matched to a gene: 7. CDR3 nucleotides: TGTGCTAGTGGTGATACCCGACAGGGGCCCCAGCATTTT. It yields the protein CASGDTRQGPQHF. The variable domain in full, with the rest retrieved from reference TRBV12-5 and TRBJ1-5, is DARVTQTPRHKVTEMGQEVTMRCQPILGHNTVFWYRQTMMQGLELLAYFRNRAPLDDSGMPKDRFSAEMPDATLATLKIQPSEPRDSAVYFCASGDTRQGPQHFGDGTRLSIL.

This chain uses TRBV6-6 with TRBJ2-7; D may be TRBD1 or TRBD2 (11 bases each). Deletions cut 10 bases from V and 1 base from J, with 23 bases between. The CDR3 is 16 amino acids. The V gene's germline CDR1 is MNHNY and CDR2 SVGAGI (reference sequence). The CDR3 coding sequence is TGTGCCACCAGGGACAGGGGGACTAGCGGTTCCTACGAGCAGTACTTC. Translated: CATRDRGTSGSYEQYF.

The DNA for the CDR3 is TGTGCCACCAGTGATCCCCTAGACAGTAATCAGCCCCAGCATTTT. This codes for CATSDPLDSNQPQHF. The chain employs TRBV24-1 and TRBJ1-5; D might be TRBD1 (5 bases). The germline V gene has CDR1 KGHDR and CDR2 SFDVKD. Trimming pared 3 bases from V and 4 bases from J, leaving 12 bases between. This CDR3 spans 15 amino acids.

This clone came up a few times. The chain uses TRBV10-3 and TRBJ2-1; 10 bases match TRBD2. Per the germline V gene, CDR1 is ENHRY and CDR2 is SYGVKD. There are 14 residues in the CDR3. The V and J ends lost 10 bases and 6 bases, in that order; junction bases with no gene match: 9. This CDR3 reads CASAAGGPGNEQFF. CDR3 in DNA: TGTGCCAGCGCAGCGGGAGGGCCCGGCAATGAGCAGTTCTTC.

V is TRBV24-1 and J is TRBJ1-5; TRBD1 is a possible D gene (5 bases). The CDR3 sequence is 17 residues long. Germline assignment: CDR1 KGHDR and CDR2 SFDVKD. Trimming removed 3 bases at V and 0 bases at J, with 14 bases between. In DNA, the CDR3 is TGTGCCACCAGTGATGGGGACTCGCCTTATAGCAATCAGCCCCAGCATTTT. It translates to CATSDGDSPYSNQPQHF.

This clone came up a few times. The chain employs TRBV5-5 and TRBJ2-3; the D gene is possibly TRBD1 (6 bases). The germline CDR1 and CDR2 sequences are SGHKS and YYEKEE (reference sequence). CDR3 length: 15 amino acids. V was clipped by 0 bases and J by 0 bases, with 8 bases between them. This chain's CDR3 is CASSLGTVSTDTQYF. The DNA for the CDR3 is TGTGCCAGCAGCTTGGGGACAGTCAGCACAGATACGCAGTATTTT.

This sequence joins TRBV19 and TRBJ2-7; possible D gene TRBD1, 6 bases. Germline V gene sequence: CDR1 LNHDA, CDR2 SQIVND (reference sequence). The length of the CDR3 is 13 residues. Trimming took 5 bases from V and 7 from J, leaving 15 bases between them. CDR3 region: CASSGQGFNEQYF. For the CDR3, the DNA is TGTGCCAGTAGTGGGCAGGGGTTTAATGAGCAGTACTTC.